This TCR beta chain was captured by sequencing in a study of technical replicates of blood from several donors. Method: immunoSEQ multiplex PCR; TCRdb's copy keeps in-frame clones and lacks some. The sample carries some 70,000 clones, about 91% recorded once. CDR3 length equals 15 residues. V lost 7 bases to trimming and J lost 3 bases; unmatched junction nucleotides: 6. Germline CDR1 and CDR2: SNHLY and FYNNEI. The clonotype originates from a human donor in good health. The genes are TRBV2 and TRBJ2-5, with 12 nucleotides matching TRBD2. Sequenced material: T cells isolated from PBMCs. This chain's CDR3 is CASMRGLAGEETQYF. The DNA for the CDR3 is TGTGCCAGCATGAGGGGACTAGCGGGCGAAGAGACCCAGTACTTC. The full variable domain, completed using reference TRBV2 and TRBJ2-5, is EPEVTQTPSHQVTQMGQEVILRCVPISNHLYFYWYRQILGQKVEFLVSFYNNEISEKSEIFDDQFSVERPDGSNFTLKIRSTKLEDSAMYFCASMRGLAGEETQYFGPGTRLLVL.